This TCR beta chain was retrieved from a study of blood T cell repertoires in COVID-19. The CDR3 is made up of 14 amino acids. V lost 3 bases and J lost 10, with 18 bases in between. Per the germline V gene, CDR1 is SGHAT and CDR2 is FQNNGV. Assay: immunoSEQ multiplex PCR; the TCRdb copy retains only in-frame clones and omits some. The sample lists about 66,000 clones, about 82% occurring once. The source of this sequence is a human donor in a cohort sampled during active COVID-19. What was sequenced was peripheral blood. This rearrangement joins TRBV11-2 to TRBJ1-1; possible D gene TRBD1, 6 bases. CDR3 amino acids: CASSLSGTSSGAFF. CDR3 bases: TGTGCCAGCAGCTTGTCCGGGACATCTTCAGGAGCTTTCTTT.